This is a list of T cell receptor beta chains from one sample in a study of shared clonotypes between healthy human individuals. Only in-frame clones appear in the TCRdb table, and some are missing; sequencing was by immunoSEQ multiplex PCR. The data show around 1.9 million clones, about 94% seen once. What was sequenced was naive CD8+ T cells from PBMCs. All receptors come from a man younger than 30 in good health. Some clones in this sample may be carry-over from other donors' samples. The CDR3 runs from the conserved cysteine through the conserved F or W. The order of the fields is V gene, J gene, clone size, D gene, CDR3 DNA, CDR3 protein. The D gene is left open where the match is weak. Only part of the rows carry a size: once, few, many, or a class if the clone is expanded.

TRBV4-3	TRBJ2-5	.	TRBD2	TGCGCCAGCAGCCAGGGACTAGCGGGAGCAGAGACCCAGTACTTC	CASSQGLAGAETQYF
TRBV9	TRBJ2-3	.	.	TGTGCCAGCAGCCCTCCCCACCCTAGCGTAAGCACAGATACGCAGTATTTT	CASSPPHPSVSTDTQYF
TRBV4-1	TRBJ2-7	.	TRBD1	TGCGCCAGCAGCCCGAGACAGGGGGCGGGCGAGCAGTACTTC	CASSPRQGAGEQYF
TRBV29-1	TRBJ2-7	.	.	TGCAGCGTTGAAGGCCCCGGGACGGACTCCTACGAGCAGTACTTC	CSVEGPGTDSYEQYF
TRBV11-1	TRBJ1-3	once	.	TGTGCCAGCAGCTTACGCCGTGACAGATACTCTGGAAACACCATATATTTT	CASSLRRDRYSGNTIYF
TRBV18	TRBJ2-1	.	TRBD2	TGTGCCAGCTCACCACGGGGGAGGGAGATGCACAATGAGCAGTTCTTC	CASSPRGREMHNEQFF
TRBV4-1	TRBJ2-2	.	.	TGCGCCAGCAGCCCGGGGGGCACCGGACAGGGGGAGCTGTTTTTT	CASSPGGTGQGELFF
TRBV25-1	TRBJ1-2	.	.	TGTGCCAGCAGTGAAGCGGGTGGCTACACCTTC	CASSEAGGYTF
TRBV28	TRBJ1-2	once	TRBD1	TGTGCCAGCACCGGACAGGGGGCGCGGCGTGGCTACACCTTC	CASTGQGARRGYTF
TRBV13	TRBJ2-2	once	TRBD1	TGTGCCAGCAGCCCTAGTACGGACAGGGGGTTCGGGGAGCTGTTTTTT	CASSPSTDRGFGELFF
TRBV2	TRBJ1-1	.	.	TGTGCCCCAAGGGGGGGGAAGAACACTGAAGCTTTCTTT	CAPRGGKNTEAFF
TRBV27	TRBJ2-2	.	.	TGTGCCAGCGGAAACACCGGGGAGCTGTTTTTT	CASGNTGELFF
TRBV2	TRBJ2-4	.	.	TGTGCCAGCTTCTCAGGGCTGGGCAAAAACATTCAGTACTTC	CASFSGLGKNIQYF
TRBV11-2	TRBJ2-1	.	TRBD2	TGTGCCAGCAGCTTAGAGGTAGCGGGAGGCCAATGGGGGCAGTTCTTC	CASSLEVAGGQWGQFF
TRBV7-3	TRBJ2-1	.	TRBD1	TGTGCCAGCAGCTTCCAGGGGGCCGGGAATGAGCAGTTCTTC	CASSFQGAGNEQFF
TRBV2	TRBJ1-2	.	.	TGTGCCAGCACGAGCGGGGGCGGCTATGGCTACACCTTC	CASTSGGGYGYTF
TRBV19	TRBJ1-1	.	.	TGTGCCAGTAGTTACATGAACACTGAAGCTTTCTTT	CASSYMNTEAFF
TRBV27	TRBJ1-4	.	.	TGTGCCAGCAGTCTGGCGGCCTACCCGGGCTCTACCCCTCGGGGTAATGAAAAACTGTTTTTT	CASSLAAYPGSTPRGNEKLFF
TRBV27	TRBJ2-1	.	TRBD1	TGTGCCAGCAGCCTTACCGGGACAGGGAACAATGAGCAGTTCTTC	CASSLTGTGNNEQFF
TRBV11-2	TRBJ2-7	.	.	TGTGCCAGCAGCATCCGGACAGTGAACTACGAGCAGTACTTC	CASSIRTVNYEQYF
TRBV7-8	TRBJ2-6	.	.	TGTGCCAGCAGCCTCCGGACAGTTGTACTTCATGACCTCTCTGGGGCCAACGTCCTGACTTTC	CASSLRTVVLHDLSGANVLTF
TRBV28	TRBJ2-7	.	.	TGTGCCAGCACCCCCCTCGGGCAGCTTACCTACGAGCAGTACTTC	CASTPLGQLTYEQYF
TRBV11-2	TRBJ2-7	.	.	TGTGCCAGCAGCAATATTGCCCGGGACCAGTTCTACGAGCAGTACTTC	CASSNIARDQFYEQYF
TRBV2	TRBJ2-7	.	TRBD1	TGTGCCAGCAACATCGTGACAGGGACCTACGAGCAGTACTTC	CASNIVTGTYEQYF
TRBV4-3	TRBJ1-1	.	.	TGCGCCAGCAGCCAGGGACTGGGATGGAGGGAAGCTTTCTTT	CASSQGLGWREAFF
TRBV4-1	TRBJ2-1	.	TRBD2	TGCGCCAGCAGCCAGCAGTGGGGGACTAGATATTTAGATGAGCAGTTCTTC	CASSQQWGTRYLDEQFF
TRBV5-1	TRBJ1-1	.	TRBD1	TGCGCCAGCAGCACGATCACAGGGGCCATGAACACTGAAGCTTTCTTT	CASSTITGAMNTEAFF
TRBV4-1	TRBJ2-5	.	.	TGCGCCAGCAGCCAAGGCCTAGATAAGACCCAGTACTTC	CASSQGLDKTQYF
TRBV6-4	TRBJ2-1	.	.	TGTGCCAGCAGTGACGAAATGCTGAGGGTAAAGTACAATGAGCAGTTCTTC	CASSDEMLRVKYNEQFF
TRBV11-2	TRBJ2-7	.	.	TGTGCCAGCAGCTTACGGGCCATATACGAGCAGTACTTC	CASSLRAIYEQYF
TRBV30	TRBJ2-3	once	.	TGTGCCTGGAGTGTACGGGGCAGGGCCTTCACAGATACGCAGTATTTT	CAWSVRGRAFTDTQYF
TRBV25-1	TRBJ1-1	.	TRBD1	TGTGCCAGCAGTGAAGGAAGGGGGCTGAACACTGAAGCTTTCTTT	CASSEGRGLNTEAFF
TRBV9	TRBJ2-3	.	.	TGTGCCAGCAGCCCCTACGGGGCTAGCGGCACAGATACGCAGTATTTT	CASSPYGASGTDTQYF
TRBV6-1	TRBJ1-5	once	.	TGTGCCAGCAGTGAATTTGCACGGGGGCCGGATCAGCCCCAGCATTTT	CASSEFARGPDQPQHF
TRBV7-9	TRBJ2-7	once	.	TGTGCCAGCAGCTCCCGCGAAAGAAACTACGAGCAGTACTTC	CASSSRERNYEQYF
TRBV19	TRBJ2-7	.	.	TGTGCCAGTAGTATAGTGGGCTCCACCTACGAGCAGTACTTC	CASSIVGSTYEQYF
TRBV5-4	TRBJ2-7	.	.	TGTGCCAGCAGCTTGGTGGGGGGACCCTACGAGCAGTACTTC	CASSLVGGPYEQYF
TRBV5-6	TRBJ2-1	.	.	TGTGCCAGCAGCTTGGCTAGCTTTGTCAATGAGCAGTTCTTC	CASSLASFVNEQFF
TRBV5-4	TRBJ2-7	once	.	TGTGCCAGCAGCTTGGCCCCATTACACTCCTACGAGCAGTACTTC	CASSLAPLHSYEQYF
TRBV7-9	TRBJ2-7	.	.	TGTGCCAGCGCCGGATCGGGGGCAGCCTACGAGCAGTACTTC	CASAGSGAAYEQYF
TRBV7-8	TRBJ1-3	.	.	TGTGCCAGCAGCTTAGAGGACCAGGCTGGAAACACCATATATTTT	CASSLEDQAGNTIYF
TRBV10-3	TRBJ1-4	few	.	TGTGCCATCAGTGACCCAGGTGCTGATGAAAAACTGTTTTTT	CAISDPGADEKLFF
TRBV6-6	TRBJ1-1	.	.	TGTGCCAGCAGTTACTCCCCCGTGGGGGCTTTCTTT	CASSYSPVGAFF
TRBV7-8	TRBJ1-5	.	.	TGTGCCAGCAGCTTATTATCCGTTGGGACCTACCCTCACCATCAGCCCCAGCATTTT	CASSLLSVGTYPHHQPQHF
TRBV27	TRBJ2-2	.	.	TGTGCCAGCAGTTTAAGACAGGTCGGCGGGGAGCTGTTTTTT	CASSLRQVGGELFF